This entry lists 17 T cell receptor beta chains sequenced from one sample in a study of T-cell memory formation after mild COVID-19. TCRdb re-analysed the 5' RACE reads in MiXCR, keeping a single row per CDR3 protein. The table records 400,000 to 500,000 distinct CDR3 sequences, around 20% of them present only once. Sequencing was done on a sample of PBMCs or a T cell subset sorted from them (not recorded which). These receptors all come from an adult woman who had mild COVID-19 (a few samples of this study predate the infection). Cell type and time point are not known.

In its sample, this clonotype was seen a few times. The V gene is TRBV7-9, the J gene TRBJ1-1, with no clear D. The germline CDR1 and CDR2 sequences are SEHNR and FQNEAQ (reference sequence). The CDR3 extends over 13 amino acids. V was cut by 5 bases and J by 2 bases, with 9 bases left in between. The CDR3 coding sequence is TGTGCCAGCAGCACACTGCGCAACACTGAAGCTTTCTTT. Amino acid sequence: CASSTLRNTEAFF.

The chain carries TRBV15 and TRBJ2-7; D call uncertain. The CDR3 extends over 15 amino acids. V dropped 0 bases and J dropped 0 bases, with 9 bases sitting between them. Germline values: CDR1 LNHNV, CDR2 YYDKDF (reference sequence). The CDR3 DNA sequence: TGTGCCACCAGCAGAGAGGTAGGCCGCTCCTACGAGCAGTACTTC. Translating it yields CATSREVGRSYEQYF.

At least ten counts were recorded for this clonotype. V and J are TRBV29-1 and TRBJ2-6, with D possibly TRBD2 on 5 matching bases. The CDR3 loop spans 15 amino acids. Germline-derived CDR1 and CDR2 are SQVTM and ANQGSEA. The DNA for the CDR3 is TGCAGTATCCTGGACTGGAAAACTGGGGCCAACGTCCTGACTTTC. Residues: CSILDWKTGANVLTF. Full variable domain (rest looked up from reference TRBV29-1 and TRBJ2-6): SAVISQKPSRDICQRGTSLTIQCQVDSQVTMMFWYRQQPGQSLTLIATANQGSEATYESGFVIDKFPISRPNLTFSTLTVSNMSPEDSSIYLCSILDWKTGANVLTFGAGSRLTVL.

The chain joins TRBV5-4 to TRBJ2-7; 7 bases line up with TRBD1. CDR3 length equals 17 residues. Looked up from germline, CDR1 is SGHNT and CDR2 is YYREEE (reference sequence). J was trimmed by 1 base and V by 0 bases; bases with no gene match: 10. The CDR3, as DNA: TGTGCCAGCAGCTTGGGTCTGGGGCCGGGACAGTCCTACGAGCAGTACTTC. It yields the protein CASSLGLGPGQSYEQYF.

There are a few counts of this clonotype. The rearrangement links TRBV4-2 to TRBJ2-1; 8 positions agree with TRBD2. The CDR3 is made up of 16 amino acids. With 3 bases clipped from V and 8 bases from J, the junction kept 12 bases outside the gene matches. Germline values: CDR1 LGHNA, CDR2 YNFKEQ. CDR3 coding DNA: TGTGCCAGCAGCCAGGATCCAGCGGGAGTTAGAGATGAGCAGTTCTTC. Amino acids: CASSQDPAGVRDEQFF.

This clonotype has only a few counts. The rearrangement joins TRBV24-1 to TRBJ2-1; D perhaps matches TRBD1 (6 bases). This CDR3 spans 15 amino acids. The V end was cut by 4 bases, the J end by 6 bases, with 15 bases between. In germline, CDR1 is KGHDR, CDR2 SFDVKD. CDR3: CATSEPTGLRNEQFF. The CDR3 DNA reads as TGTGCCACCAGTGAACCCACAGGGTTGCGCAATGAGCAGTTCTTC.

CDR3 region: CSVDASLRSTDTQYF. CDR3 in DNA: TGCAGCGTTGATGCCAGCCTTCGAAGCACAGATACGCAGTATTTT. The V and J genes are TRBV29-1 and TRBJ2-3; no reliable D call. From germline, CDR1 is SQVTM and CDR2 ANQGSEA. This CDR3 contains 15 residues. Trimming took 3 bases from V and 0 from J, leaving 13 bases between them.

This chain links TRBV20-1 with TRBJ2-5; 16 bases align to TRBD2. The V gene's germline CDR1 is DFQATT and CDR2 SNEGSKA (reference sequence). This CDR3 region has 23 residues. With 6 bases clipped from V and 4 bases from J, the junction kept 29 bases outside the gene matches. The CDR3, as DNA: TGCAGTGCCCCCTTACGGCCCGGGACTAGCGGGAGGGCCCGGACTATCTGGGGAGAGACCCAGTACTTC. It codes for CSAPLRPGTSGRARTIWGETQYF.

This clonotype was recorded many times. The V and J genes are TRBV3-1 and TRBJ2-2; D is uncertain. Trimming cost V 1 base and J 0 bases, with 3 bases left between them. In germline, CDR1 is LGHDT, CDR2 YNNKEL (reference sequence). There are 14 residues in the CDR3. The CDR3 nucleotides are TGTGCCAGCAGCCAAGCATCGAACACCGGGGAGCTGTTTTTT. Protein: CASSQASNTGELFF.

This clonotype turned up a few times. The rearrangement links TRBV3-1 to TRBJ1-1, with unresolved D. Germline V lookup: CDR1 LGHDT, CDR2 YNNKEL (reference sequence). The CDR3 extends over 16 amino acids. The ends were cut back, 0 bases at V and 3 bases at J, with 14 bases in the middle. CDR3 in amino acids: CASSQDPPPMDTEAFF. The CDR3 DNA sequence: TGTGCCAGCAGCCAAGATCCTCCCCCGATGGACACTGAAGCTTTCTTT. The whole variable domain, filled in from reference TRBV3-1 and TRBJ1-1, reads DTAVSQTPKYLVTQMGNDKSIKCEQNLGHDTMYWYKQDSKKFLKIMFSYNNKELIINETVPNRFSPKSPDKAHLNLHINSLELGDSAVYFCASSQDPPPMDTEAFFGQGTRLTVV.

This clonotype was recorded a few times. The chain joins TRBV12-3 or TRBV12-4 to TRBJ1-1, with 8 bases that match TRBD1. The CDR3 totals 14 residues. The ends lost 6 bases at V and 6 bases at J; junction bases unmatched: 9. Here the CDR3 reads CASRLGQGRAEAFF. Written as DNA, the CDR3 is TGTGCCAGCAGACTCGGACAGGGTAGGGCTGAAGCTTTCTTT.

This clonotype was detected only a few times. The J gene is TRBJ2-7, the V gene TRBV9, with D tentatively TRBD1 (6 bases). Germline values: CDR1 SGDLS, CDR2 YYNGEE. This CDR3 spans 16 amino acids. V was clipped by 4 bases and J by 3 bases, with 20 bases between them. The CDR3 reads CASSSTEGQGYYEQYF. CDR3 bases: TGTGCCAGCAGCTCCACCGAGGGGCAGGGGTACTACGAGCAGTACTTC.

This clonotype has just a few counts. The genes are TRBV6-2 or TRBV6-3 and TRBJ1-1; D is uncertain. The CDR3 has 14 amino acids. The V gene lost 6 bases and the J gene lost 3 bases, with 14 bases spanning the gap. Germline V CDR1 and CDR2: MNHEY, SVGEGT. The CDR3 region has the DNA TGTGCCAGCAGGATGAACTTAGCAGACACTGAAGCTTTCTTT. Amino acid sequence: CASRMNLADTEAFF.

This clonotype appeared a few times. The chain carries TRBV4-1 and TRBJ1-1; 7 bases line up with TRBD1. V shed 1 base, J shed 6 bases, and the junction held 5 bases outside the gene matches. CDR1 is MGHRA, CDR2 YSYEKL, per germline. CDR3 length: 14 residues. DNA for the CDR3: TGCGCCAGCAGCCAAGGGACAGGCCATTCTGAAGCTTTCTTT. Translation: CASSQGTGHSEAFF.

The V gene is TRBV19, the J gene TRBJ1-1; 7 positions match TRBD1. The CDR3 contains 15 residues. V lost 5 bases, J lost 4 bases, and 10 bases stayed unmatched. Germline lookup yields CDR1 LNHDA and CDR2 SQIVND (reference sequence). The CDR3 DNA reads TGTGCCAGTAGTCACAGGGGCGGGGTTCGCACTGAAGCTTTCTTT. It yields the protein CASSHRGGVRTEAFF.

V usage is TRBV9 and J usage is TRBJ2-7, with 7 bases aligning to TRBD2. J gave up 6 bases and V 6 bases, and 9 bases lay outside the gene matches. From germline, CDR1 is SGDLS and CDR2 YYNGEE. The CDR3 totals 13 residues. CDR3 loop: CASNLGGYGEQYF. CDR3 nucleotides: TGTGCCAGCAACCTGGGAGGGTACGGCGAGCAGTACTTC.

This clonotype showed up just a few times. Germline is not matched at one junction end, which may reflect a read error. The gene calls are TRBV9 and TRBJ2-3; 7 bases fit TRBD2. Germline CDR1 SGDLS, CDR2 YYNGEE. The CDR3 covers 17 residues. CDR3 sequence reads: CASSLREGVWVGDTQYF. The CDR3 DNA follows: TGTGCCAGCAGCCTCAGGGAGGGAGTTTGGGTCGGAGATACGCAGTATTTC.